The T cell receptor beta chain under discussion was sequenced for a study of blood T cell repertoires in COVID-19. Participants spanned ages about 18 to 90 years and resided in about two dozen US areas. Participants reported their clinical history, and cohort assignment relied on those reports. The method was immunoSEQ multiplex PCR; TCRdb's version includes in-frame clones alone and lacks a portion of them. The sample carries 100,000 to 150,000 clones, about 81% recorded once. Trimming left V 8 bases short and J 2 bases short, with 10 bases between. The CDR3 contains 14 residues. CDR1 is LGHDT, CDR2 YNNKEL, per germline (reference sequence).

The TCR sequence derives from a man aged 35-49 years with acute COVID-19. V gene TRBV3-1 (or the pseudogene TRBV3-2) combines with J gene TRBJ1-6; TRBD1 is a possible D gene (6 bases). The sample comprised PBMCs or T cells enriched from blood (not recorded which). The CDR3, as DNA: TGTGCCAGCGCTCAGGGGACCTATAATTCACCCCTCCACTTT. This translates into CASAQGTYNSPLHF.